Listed here are 6 T cell receptor beta chains from one sample, sequenced in a study of T cell repertoires in cytomegalovirus infection. TCRdb called the reads again in MiXCR, with one record for every CDR3 protein. The profile shows around 740,000 distinct CDR3 sequences, 35% of them singletons. The sequenced sample consisted of PBMCs. The receptors originated from a human donor in good health (CMV status not recorded). Some clones in this sample may be carry-over from other donors' samples.

A few counts support this clonotype. Here the CDR3 reads CASSWGKGVNEKLFF. The CDR3 region has the DNA TGTGCCAGCAGCTGGGGTAAAGGGGTTAATGAAAAACTGTTTTTT. The chain has TRBV7-6 and TRBJ1-4; the D gene is possibly TRBD1 (5 bases). CDR3 length: 15 residues. Germline loops: CDR1 SGHVS, CDR2 FNYEAQ. Between the trimmed V and J ends, which lost 4 bases and 4 bases, there was a span of 13 bases.

On this clonotype: Since the CDR3 does not end with the conserved phenylalanine or tryptophan, this likely comes from a read error. The chain recombines TRBV7-2 with TRBJ2-1; 7 nucleotides match TRBD2. CDR1 and CDR2 (germline): SGHTA, FQGNSA. J lost 7 bases, V lost 4 bases, and 19 bases had no gene match. This CDR3 is 18 amino acids long. CDR3 sequence reads: CASSSLGLRGRALNEQFL. Written as DNA, the CDR3 is TGTGCCAGCAGCTCCCTCGGGCTACGGGGGAGGGCCCTGAATGAGCAGTTCTTA.

The V gene is TRBV11-2, the J gene TRBJ2-7; 8 positions match TRBD1. Trimming removed 3 bases from V and 5 bases from J; junction bases left unmatched: 9. The CDR3 loop spans 15 amino acids. Looked up from germline, CDR1 is SGHAT and CDR2 is FQNNGV. Here the CDR3 reads CASSFTGQGVHEQYF. For the CDR3, the DNA is TGTGCCAGCAGCTTTACCGGACAGGGAGTTCACGAGCAGTACTTC.

This chain connects TRBV6-1 to TRBJ2-3; D is perhaps TRBD1 or TRBD2 (5 bases each). Germline V gene data show CDR1 as MNHNS and CDR2 as SASEGT. CDR3 length equals 14 residues. V was trimmed by 6 bases and J by 6 bases, leaving 16 bases between them. The CDR3, as DNA: TGTGCCAGCAGACCTCCTGGGGGTCCGGATACGCAGTATTTT. Its protein is CASRPPGGPDTQYF.

The chain combines TRBV12-3 or TRBV12-4 with TRBJ2-5; 12 nucleotides line up with TRBD1. The J segment lost 4 bases and the V segment lost 5 bases, leaving 2 bases of the junction unmatched. The CDR3 covers 14 residues. CDR3 bases: TGTGCCAGCAGTGGGACAGGGGGCGTAGAGACCCAGTACTTC. The encoded protein is CASSGTGGVETQYF.

The chain employs TRBV7-2 and TRBJ1-1; D gene ambiguous. Germline V lookup: CDR1 SGHTA, CDR2 FQGNSA. The CDR3 is 15 amino acids. V lost 3 bases, J lost 0 bases, and 11 bases lay in between. The CDR3 region has the DNA TGTGCCAGCAGCTTTTGGACGGGTATGAACACTGAAGCTTTCTTT. Translating it yields CASSFWTGMNTEAFF.